This T cell receptor beta chain originates from a study of control samples from healthy donors and cancer patients. Trimming cost V 5 bases and J 6 bases, with 9 bases left between them. This CDR3 is built from 12 residues. CDR1 is SGHTA, CDR2 FQGNSA, per germline. TCRdb's table, derived via immunoSEQ multiplex PCR, lists solely in-frame clones and lacks some. This sample has 120,000 or so clones, with around 96% found just once. Sequenced input: blood. The chain couples TRBV7-2 to TRBJ2-3; D possibly matches TRBD1 or TRBD2 (5 bases each). This TCR was sampled from a man aged 30-40 years in good health. The DNA of the CDR3 is TGTGCCAGCAGCCGATGGGGGGATACGCAGTATTTT. Encoded protein: CASSRWGDTQYF. The whole variable domain, filled in from reference TRBV7-2 and TRBJ2-3, reads GAGVSQSPSNKVTEKGKDVELRCDPISGHTALYWYRQSLGQGLEFLIYFQGNSAPDKSGLPSDRFSAERTGGSVSTLTIQRTQQEDSAVYLCASSRWGDTQYFGPGTRLTVL.